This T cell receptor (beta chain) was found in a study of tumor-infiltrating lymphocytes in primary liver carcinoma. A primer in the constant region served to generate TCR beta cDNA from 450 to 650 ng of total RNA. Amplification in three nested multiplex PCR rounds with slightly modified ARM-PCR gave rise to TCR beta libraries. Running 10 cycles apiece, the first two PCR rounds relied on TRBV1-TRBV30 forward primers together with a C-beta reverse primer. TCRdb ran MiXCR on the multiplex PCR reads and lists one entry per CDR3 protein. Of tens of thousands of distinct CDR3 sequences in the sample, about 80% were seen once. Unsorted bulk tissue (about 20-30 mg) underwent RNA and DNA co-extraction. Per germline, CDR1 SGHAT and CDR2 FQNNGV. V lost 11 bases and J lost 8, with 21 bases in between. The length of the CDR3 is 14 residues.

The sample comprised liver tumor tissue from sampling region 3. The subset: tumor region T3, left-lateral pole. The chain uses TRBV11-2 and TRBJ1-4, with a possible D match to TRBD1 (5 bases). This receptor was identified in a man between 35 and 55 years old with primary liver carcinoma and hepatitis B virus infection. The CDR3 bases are TGTGCCTGCAACTTAGAGGTCGGGGACGAAAAACTGTTTTTT. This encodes CACNLEVGDEKLFF.